Shown below are 27 T cell receptor beta chains from a single sample sequenced in a study of blood T cell repertoires in COVID-19. Measured with immunoSEQ multiplex PCR; TCRdb has only the in-frame clones, and not every one. The profile shows more than 300,000 clones, around 87% of them singletons. The sample taken for sequencing was PBMCs or T cells enriched from blood (not recorded which). All receptors come from a man aged 40-55 years in a cohort exposed to, infected with or recovered from COVID-19 (not recorded which).

This chain uses TRBV5-1 with TRBJ2-1; the D gene is possibly TRBD2 (5 bases). The CDR3 is 16 residues long. From germline, CDR1 is SGHRS and CDR2 YFSETQ. V was trimmed by 3 bases and J by 5 bases, leaving 18 bases between them. The CDR3 nucleotides read TGCGCCAGCAGCTCTGGTGGAGGCGCAGATGACAATGAGCAGTTCTTC. This translates into CASSSGGGADDNEQFF.

The CDR3 DNA sequence: TGTGCCAGCAGTGGATCAGGGAGGCGGACTGAAGCTTTCTTT. It yields the protein CASSGSGRRTEAFF. The V call is TRBV2, the J call TRBJ1-1, with D perhaps matching TRBD1 (5 bases). The germline gives CDR1 SNHLY, CDR2 FYNNEI. There are 14 residues in the CDR3. V dropped 4 bases and J dropped 5 bases, with 14 bases sitting between them.

V and J are TRBV5-6 and TRBJ1-4; 10 bases match TRBD1. CDR1 and CDR2 from the germline V gene are SGHDT and YYEEEE. The CDR3 runs to 18 residues. V was pared by 3 bases and J by 3 bases, with 11 bases of the junction left unmatched. CDR3 bases: TGTGCCAGCAGCTGGGACAGGGGCGCTATCTCGGCTAATGAAAAACTGTTTTTT. It codes for CASSWDRGAISANEKLFF.

V usage is TRBV5-5 and J usage is TRBJ1-3; 9 bases agree with TRBD1. The CDR3 totals 15 residues. CDR1 and CDR2 (germline): SGHKS, YYEKEE (reference sequence). The V segment lost 5 bases and the J segment 3 bases; nucleotides outside the gene matches: 6. Here the CDR3 reads CASSPDRGVGNTIYF. CDR3 DNA sequence: TGTGCCAGCAGTCCGGACAGGGGCGTTGGAAACACCATATATTTT.

The V and J genes are TRBV5-4 and TRBJ2-2; TRBD2 aligns across 9 bases. Unmatched junction bases numbered 4, after V lost 0 bases and J lost 4 bases. The CDR3 totals 16 residues. Germline lookup yields CDR1 SGHNT and CDR2 YYREEE (reference sequence). The DNA of the CDR3 is TGTGCCAGCAGCTTGGCCGGCGGGAGGGTCACCGGGGAGCTGTTTTTT. Protein sequence: CASSLAGGRVTGELFF.

This clone has just a few counts. V and J are TRBV5-6 and TRBJ1-5; a possible D gene is TRBD1 (5 bases). The germline V gene has CDR1 SGHDT and CDR2 YYEEEE. V gave up 0 bases and J gave up 2 bases, with 9 bases separating them. This CDR3 has 15 amino acids. CDR3 nucleotides: TGTGCCAGCAGCTTGGGTCAGGGTGGCAATCAGCCCCAGCATTTT. It encodes CASSLGQGGNQPQHF.

As regards this clone: It is unclear where the CDR3 begins or ends on the DNA, so no DNA is shown, and the CDR3 is as TCRdb lists it. CDR3 in amino acids: CASSTSTGMAYGYTF. The genes are TRBV28 and TRBJ1-2. The germline V gene has CDR1 MDHEN and CDR2 SYDVKM. The CDR3 spans 15 residues, counting both ends.

The CDR3 loop is CASSFKTGDTGELFF. The CDR3 bases are TGCGCCAGCAGCTTTAAGACAGGGGACACCGGGGAGCTGTTTTTT. The chain uses TRBV5-1 and TRBJ2-2; 8 bases match TRBD1. The germline CDR1 and CDR2 sequences are SGHRS and YFSETQ. The CDR3 consists of 15 residues. The V and J ends lost 2 bases and 3 bases, in that order; junction bases with no gene match: 3.

This clone was seen more than once but under ten times. The chain employs TRBV18 and TRBJ2-7, with TRBD1 matching over 9 bases. The CDR3 is 14 residues long. The V gene end was trimmed by 0 bases and the J gene end by 3 bases; junction bases not matched to a gene: 0. Germline values: CDR1 KGHSH, CDR2 LQKENI. For the CDR3, the DNA is TGTGCCAGCTCACCACCGGGACAGGGCTACGAGCAGTACTTC. Protein product: CASSPPGQGYEQYF.

The chain couples TRBV19 to TRBJ1-5; perhaps TRBD1 as D (5 bases). The germline V gene has CDR1 LNHDA and CDR2 SQIVND (reference sequence). Trimming shortened V by 9 bases and J by 4 bases, and 16 bases separated the two germline ends. CDR3 size: 14 residues. In DNA form, the CDR3 reads TGTGCCAGCCAGCAGGGTAAGACAAATCAGCCCCAGCATTTT. Amino acid sequence: CASQQGKTNQPQHF.

Note on this clone: Other DNA sequences within the sample encode an identical CDR3. The chain has TRBV6-5 and TRBJ2-2; 9 positions match TRBD2. In germline, CDR1 is MNHEY, CDR2 SVGAGI. This CDR3 has 16 residues. V shed 2 bases, J shed 5 bases, and the junction held 6 bases outside the gene matches. DNA of the CDR3: TGTGCCAGCAGTTACAGTAGCGGGAGTCCGACCGGGGAGCTGTTTTTT. Its translation is CASSYSSGSPTGELFF.

This sequence joins TRBV10-3 and TRBJ2-1, with a tentative D call TRBD2 (6 bases). V lost 7 bases and J lost 5, with 15 bases in between. Germline assignment: CDR1 ENHRY and CDR2 SYGVKD. The CDR3 consists of 14 residues. The CDR3 nucleotides are TGTGCCATCAAAGGGACTGGGTCGAACAATGAGCAGTTCTTC. Translated, it gives CAIKGTGSNNEQFF.

The chain combines TRBV7-3 with TRBJ2-2; D is perhaps TRBD2 (6 bases). Looked up from germline, CDR1 is SGHTA and CDR2 is FQGTGA. The CDR3 contains 19 residues. The V end was cut by 0 bases, the J end by 6 bases, with 23 bases between. For the CDR3, the DNA is TGTGCCAGCAGCTTAACATCCCCGGGACTCCCGGGATCTGCCGGGGAGCTGTTTTTT. As protein: CASSLTSPGLPGSAGELFF.

V and J are TRBV5-4 and TRBJ1-2, with TRBD1 identical over 9 bases. Trimming cost V 4 bases and J 2 bases; bases outside gene matches: 18. The CDR3 runs 19 residues. The germline V gene encodes CDR1 SGHNT and CDR2 YYREEE (reference sequence). The CDR3 nucleotides are TGTGCCAGCAGCGACTACTTTCCGGGACAGGGACAAAAAAACTATGGCTACACCTTC. Protein product: CASSDYFPGQGQKNYGYTF.

The V and J genes are TRBV19 and TRBJ1-5; D is uncertain. This CDR3 has 15 amino acids. Trimming cost V 2 bases and J 4 bases, with 12 bases left between them. Germline V gives CDR1 LNHDA, CDR2 SQIVND (reference sequence). CDR3 in DNA: TGTGCCAGTAGTATAATGGAGGCGGCAAATCAGCCCCAGCATTTT. Translating it yields CASSIMEAANQPQHF.

The CDR3 DNA reads as TGTGCCAGCAGTACGGGACAGGCCGGAAACACCATATATTTT. It encodes CASSTGQAGNTIYF. The rearrangement links TRBV28 to TRBJ1-3, with TRBD1 matching over 8 bases. V lost 5 bases to trimming and J lost 4 bases; unmatched junction nucleotides: 4. The CDR3 has 14 residues. The germline CDR1 and CDR2 sequences are MDHEN and SYDVKM.

The chain links TRBV2 to TRBJ2-1; 10 bases agree with TRBD2. J was trimmed by 4 bases and V by 5 bases; bases with no gene match: 8. Germline lookup yields CDR1 SNHLY and CDR2 FYNNEI. The CDR3 loop spans 16 amino acids. The CDR3 protein is CASSSLAGVRYNEQFF. The CDR3 region has the DNA TGTGCCAGCAGTTCCCTAGCGGGAGTACGGTACAATGAGCAGTTCTTC. Combining the CDR3 with reference TRBV2 and TRBJ2-1 gives the whole variable domain EPEVTQTPSHQVTQMGQEVILRCVPISNHLYFYWYRQILGQKVEFLVSFYNNEISEKSEIFDDQFSVERPDGSNFTLKIRSTKLEDSAMYFCASSSLAGVRYNEQFFGPGTRLTVL.

The CDR3 DNA follows: TGTGCCAGCAGTCTTCGGACTAGCGGGAGGTTACAAGAGACCCAGTACTTC. This encodes CASSLRTSGRLQETQYF. This chain links TRBV27 with TRBJ2-5; 14 bases line up with TRBD2. CDR1 is MNHEY and CDR2 is SMNVEV in the germline V gene (reference sequence). V trimming: 5 bases; J trimming: 2 bases; junction bases outside the gene matches: 7. The CDR3 spans 17 residues.

This sequence joins TRBV9 and TRBJ2-1; TRBD2 aligns across 7 bases. This CDR3 is 16 amino acids long. Trimming removed 0 bases from V and 7 bases from J; junction bases left unmatched: 10. Per germline, CDR1 SGDLS and CDR2 YYNGEE. CDR3 sequence: CASSVVGGAGLNEQFF. Written as DNA, the CDR3 is TGTGCCAGCAGCGTAGTGGGGGGAGCGGGATTAAATGAGCAGTTCTTC.

The rearrangement uses TRBV3-1 (or the pseudogene TRBV3-2) and TRBJ1-2; D ambiguous. The CDR3 length is 15 residues. Trimming took 0 bases from V and 3 from J, leaving 11 bases between them. Per germline, CDR1 LGHDT and CDR2 YNNKEL (reference sequence). This CDR3 reads CASSQDGGNYYGYTF. The CDR3 DNA reads TGTGCCAGCAGCCAAGATGGAGGGAATTACTATGGCTACACCTTC.

V usage is TRBV15 and J usage is TRBJ2-5, with 7 bases lining up with TRBD1. The germline CDR1 and CDR2 sequences are LNHNV and YYDKDF (reference sequence). The V gene end was trimmed by 1 base and the J gene end by 2 bases; junction bases not matched to a gene: 4. This CDR3 has 15 residues. The CDR3 nucleotides read TGTGCCACCAGCAGAGGCTCAGGGGGACAAGAGACCCAGTACTTC. It yields the protein CATSRGSGGQETQYF.

The chain uses TRBV18 and TRBJ1-4; 7 bases are a match to TRBD1. The CDR3 is 17 amino acids. Germline CDR1 and CDR2: KGHSH and LQKENI. The V and J ends lost 3 bases and 5 bases, in that order; junction bases with no gene match: 12. The chain's CDR3 is CASSPRGQDFANEKLFF. The CDR3 region has the DNA TGTGCCAGCTCACCCCGAGGACAGGACTTTGCGAATGAAAAACTGTTTTTT.

As for this clone: Other DNA sequences in this specimen translate into the identical CDR3. The chain employs TRBV19 and TRBJ1-4, with 8 bases identical to TRBD1. This CDR3 is 14 amino acids long. The germline gives CDR1 LNHDA, CDR2 SQIVND (reference sequence). Trimming at V came to 4 bases and at J to 7 bases, leaving 5 bases not matched to a gene. CDR3 DNA: TGTGCCAGTAGTACAGGGGGCCTGGGTGAAAAACTGTTTTTT. Protein: CASSTGGLGEKLFF.

The chain is built from TRBV19 and TRBJ2-6, with a weak D call TRBD2 (6 bases). The CDR3 runs to 16 residues. Between the trimmed V and J ends, which lost 10 bases and 0 bases, there was a span of 16 bases. Germline assignment: CDR1 LNHDA and CDR2 SQIVND (reference sequence). The CDR3, as DNA: TGTGCCACCGCGGGGACTTCGCGCTCTGGGGCCAACGTCCTGACTTTC. Encoded protein: CATAGTSRSGANVLTF.

CDR3 sequence reads: CASSWDLDYEQYF. The DNA for the CDR3 is TGTGCCAGCAGCTGGGACTTAGATTACGAGCAGTACTTC. The rearrangement uses TRBV5-4 and TRBJ2-7, with D tentatively TRBD2 (6 bases). Germline CDR1 is SGHNT and CDR2 is YYREEE (reference sequence). The V end was cut by 3 bases, the J end by 4 bases, with 11 bases between. This CDR3 is built from 13 residues.

The rearrangement links TRBV5-5 to TRBJ1-3, with D tentatively TRBD1 (5 bases). The CDR3 runs 16 residues. Germline CDR1 and CDR2: SGHKS and YYEKEE (reference sequence). The V end was cut by 0 bases, the J end by 3 bases, with 13 bases between. The CDR3: CASSLGGAAVGNTIYF. The CDR3 DNA reads as TGTGCCAGCAGCTTGGGCGGGGCGGCAGTTGGAAACACCATATATTTT. The full variable domain, with the rest looked up from reference TRBV5-5 and TRBJ1-3, is DAGVTQSPTHLIKTRGQQVTLRCSPISGHKSVSWYQQVLGQGPQFIFQYYEKEERGRGNFPDRFSARQFPNYSSELNVNALLLGDSALYLCASSLGGAAVGNTIYFGEGSWLTVV.

J is TRBJ2-7 and V is TRBV6-5; the D gene is possibly TRBD1 (6 bases). The CDR3 has 14 residues. Trimming removed 2 bases at V and 3 bases at J, with 11 bases between. The germline gives CDR1 MNHEY, CDR2 SVGAGI. Here the CDR3 DNA reads TGTGCCAGCAGTTACACGGACAGCCGCTACGAGCAGTACTTC. The encoded protein is CASSYTDSRYEQYF.